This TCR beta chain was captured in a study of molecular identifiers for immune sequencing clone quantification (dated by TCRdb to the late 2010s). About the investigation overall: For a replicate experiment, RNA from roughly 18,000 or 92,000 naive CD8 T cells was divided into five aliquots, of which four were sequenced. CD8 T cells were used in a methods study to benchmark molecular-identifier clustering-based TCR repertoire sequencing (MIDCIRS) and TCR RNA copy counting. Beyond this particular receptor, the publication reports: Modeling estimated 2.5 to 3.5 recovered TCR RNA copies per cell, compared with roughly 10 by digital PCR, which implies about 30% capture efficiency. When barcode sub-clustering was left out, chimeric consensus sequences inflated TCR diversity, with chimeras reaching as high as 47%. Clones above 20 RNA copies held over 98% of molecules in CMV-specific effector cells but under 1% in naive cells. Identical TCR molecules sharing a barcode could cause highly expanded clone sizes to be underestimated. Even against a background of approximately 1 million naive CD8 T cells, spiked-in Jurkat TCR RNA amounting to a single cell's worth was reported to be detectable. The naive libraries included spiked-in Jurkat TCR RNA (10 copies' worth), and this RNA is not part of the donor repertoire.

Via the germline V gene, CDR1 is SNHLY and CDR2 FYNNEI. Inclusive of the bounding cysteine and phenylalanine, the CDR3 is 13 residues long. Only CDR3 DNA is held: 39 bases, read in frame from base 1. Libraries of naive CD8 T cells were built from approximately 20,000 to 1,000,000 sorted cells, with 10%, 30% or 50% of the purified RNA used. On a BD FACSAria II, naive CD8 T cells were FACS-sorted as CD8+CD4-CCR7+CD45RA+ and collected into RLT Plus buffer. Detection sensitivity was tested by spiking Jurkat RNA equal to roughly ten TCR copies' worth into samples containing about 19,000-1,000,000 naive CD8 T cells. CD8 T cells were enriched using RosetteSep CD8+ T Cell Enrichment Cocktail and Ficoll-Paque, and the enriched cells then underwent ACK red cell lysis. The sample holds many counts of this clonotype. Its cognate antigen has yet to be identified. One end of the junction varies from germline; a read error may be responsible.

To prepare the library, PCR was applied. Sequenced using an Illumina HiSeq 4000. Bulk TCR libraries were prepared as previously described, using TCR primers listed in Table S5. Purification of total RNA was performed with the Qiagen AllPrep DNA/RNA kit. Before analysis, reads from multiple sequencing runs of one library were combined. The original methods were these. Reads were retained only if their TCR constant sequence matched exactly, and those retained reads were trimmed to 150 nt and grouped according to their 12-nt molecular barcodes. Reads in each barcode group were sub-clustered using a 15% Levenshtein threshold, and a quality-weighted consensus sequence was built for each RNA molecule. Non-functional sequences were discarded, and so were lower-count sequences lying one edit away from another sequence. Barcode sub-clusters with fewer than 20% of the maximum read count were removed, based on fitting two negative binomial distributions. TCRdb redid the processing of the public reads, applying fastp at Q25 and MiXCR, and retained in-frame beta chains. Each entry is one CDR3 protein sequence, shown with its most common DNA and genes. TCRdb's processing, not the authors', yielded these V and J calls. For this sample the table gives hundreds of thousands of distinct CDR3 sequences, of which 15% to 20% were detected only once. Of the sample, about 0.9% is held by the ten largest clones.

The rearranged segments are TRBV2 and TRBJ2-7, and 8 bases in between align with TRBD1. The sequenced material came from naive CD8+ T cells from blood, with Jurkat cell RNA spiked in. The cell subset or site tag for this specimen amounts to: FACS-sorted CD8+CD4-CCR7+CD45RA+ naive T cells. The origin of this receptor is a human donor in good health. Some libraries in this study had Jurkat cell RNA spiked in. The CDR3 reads CAGRQGSSYEQYF. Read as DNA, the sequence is TGTGCCGGCAGACAGGGGAGCTCCTACGAGCAGTACTTC.